The clone carrying this T cell receptor (beta chain) has at least ten counts. The sample comes from a study of glioma-infiltrating T cells. Amplification of TCR alpha and beta CDR3 regions from RNA used iRepertoire nested multiplex PCR. TCRdb independently ran MiXCR on the multiplex PCR reads; one entry per CDR3 protein. The sample shows fewer than 250,000 distinct CDR3 sequences, approximately 30% of them seen only once. Germline CDR1 MGHRA, CDR2 YSYEKL. V was trimmed by 3 bases and J by 1 base, leaving 9 bases between them. CDR3 length: 14 amino acids. Sample: glioma tissue, nonneoplastic brain tissue, or PBMCs (not recorded which). The TCR comes from a human donor with low-grade glioma or glioblastoma, undergoing nonglioma brain surgery, or in good health (not recorded which). The rearrangement links TRBV4-1 to TRBJ1-1; D gene ambiguous. The CDR3 region is CASSQNPGNTEAFF. In nucleotides, the CDR3 is TGCGCCAGCAGCCAGAACCCAGGGAACACTGAAGCTTTCTTT.